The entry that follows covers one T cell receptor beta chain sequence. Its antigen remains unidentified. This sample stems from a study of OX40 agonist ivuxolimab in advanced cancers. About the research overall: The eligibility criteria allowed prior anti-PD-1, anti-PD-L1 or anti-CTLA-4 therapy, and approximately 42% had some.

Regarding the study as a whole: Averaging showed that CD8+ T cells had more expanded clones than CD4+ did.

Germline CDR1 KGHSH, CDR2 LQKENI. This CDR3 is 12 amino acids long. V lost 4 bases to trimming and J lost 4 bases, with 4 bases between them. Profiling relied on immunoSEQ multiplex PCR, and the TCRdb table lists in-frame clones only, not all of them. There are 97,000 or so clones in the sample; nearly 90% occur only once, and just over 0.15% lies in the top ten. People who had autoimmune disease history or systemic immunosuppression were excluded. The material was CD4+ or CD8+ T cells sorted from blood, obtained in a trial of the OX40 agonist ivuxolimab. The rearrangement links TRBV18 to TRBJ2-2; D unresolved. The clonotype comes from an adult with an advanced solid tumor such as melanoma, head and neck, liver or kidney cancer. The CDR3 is CASSLVTGELFF. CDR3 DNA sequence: TGTGCCAGCTCACTCGTCACCGGGGAGCTGTTTTTT.